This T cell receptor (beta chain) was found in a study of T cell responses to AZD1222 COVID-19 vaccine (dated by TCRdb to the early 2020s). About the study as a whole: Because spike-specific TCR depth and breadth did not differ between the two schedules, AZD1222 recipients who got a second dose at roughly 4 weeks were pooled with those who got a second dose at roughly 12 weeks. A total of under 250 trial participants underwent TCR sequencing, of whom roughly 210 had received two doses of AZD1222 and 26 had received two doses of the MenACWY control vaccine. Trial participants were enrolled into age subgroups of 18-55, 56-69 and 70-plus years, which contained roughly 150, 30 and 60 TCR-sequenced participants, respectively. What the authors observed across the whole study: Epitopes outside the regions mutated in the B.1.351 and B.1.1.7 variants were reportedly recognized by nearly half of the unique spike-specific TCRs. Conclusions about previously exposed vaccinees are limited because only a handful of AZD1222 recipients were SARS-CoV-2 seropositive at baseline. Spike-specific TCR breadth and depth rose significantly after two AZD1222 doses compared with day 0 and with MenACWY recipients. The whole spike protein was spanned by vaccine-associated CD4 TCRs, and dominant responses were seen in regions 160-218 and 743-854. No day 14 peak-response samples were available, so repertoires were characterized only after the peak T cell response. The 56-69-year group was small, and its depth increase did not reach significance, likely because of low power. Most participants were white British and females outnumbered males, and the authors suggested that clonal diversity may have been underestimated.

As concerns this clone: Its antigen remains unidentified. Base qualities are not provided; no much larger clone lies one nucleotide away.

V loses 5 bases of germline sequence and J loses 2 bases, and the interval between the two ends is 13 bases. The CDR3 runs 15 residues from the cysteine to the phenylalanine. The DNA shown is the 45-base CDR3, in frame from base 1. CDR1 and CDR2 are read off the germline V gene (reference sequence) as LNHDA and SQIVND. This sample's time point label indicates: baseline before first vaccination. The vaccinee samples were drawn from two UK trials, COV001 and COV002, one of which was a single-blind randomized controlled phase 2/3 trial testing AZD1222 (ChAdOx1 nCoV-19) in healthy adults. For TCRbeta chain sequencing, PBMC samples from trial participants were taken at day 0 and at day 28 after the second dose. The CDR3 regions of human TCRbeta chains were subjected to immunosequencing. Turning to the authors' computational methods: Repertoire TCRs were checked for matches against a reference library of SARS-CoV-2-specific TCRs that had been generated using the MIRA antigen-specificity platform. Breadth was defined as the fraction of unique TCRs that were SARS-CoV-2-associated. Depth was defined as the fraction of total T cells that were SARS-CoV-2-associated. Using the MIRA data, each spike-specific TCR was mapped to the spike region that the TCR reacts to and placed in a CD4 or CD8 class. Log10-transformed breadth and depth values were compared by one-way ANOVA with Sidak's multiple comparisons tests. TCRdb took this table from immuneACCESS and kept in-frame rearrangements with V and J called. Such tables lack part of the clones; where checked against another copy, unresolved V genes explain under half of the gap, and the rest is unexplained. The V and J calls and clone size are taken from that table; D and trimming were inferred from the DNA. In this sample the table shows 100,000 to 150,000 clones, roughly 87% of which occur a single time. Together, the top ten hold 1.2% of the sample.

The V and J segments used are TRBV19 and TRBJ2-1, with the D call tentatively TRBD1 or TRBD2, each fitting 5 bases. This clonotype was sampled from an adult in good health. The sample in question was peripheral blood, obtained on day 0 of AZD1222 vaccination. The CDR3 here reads CASSASWGTYNEQFF. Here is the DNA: TGTGCCAGTAGTGCCTCGTGGGGGACCTACAATGAGCAGTTCTTC.